Each of the 2 T cell receptor beta chains below was sequenced from the same sample in a study of cytomegalovirus exposure and HLA in healthy donors. The study ran its PCR with 60 Vbeta and 13 Jbeta primers. Sequencing used immunoSEQ multiplex PCR; TCRdb keeps in-frame clones, though not all of them. The listing records some 120,000 clones. The specimen sequenced was PBMCs. The receptor source for this set is a man aged 18 to 30 in good health and CMV-seronegative.

The genes are TRBV6-5 and TRBJ2-7; 7 positions agree with TRBD1. J lost 5 bases, V lost 5 bases, and 9 bases had no gene match. CDR3 size: 14 residues. CDR1 is MNHEY and CDR2 is SVGAGI in the germline V gene. The CDR3 spells CASSPATGKDEQYF. In DNA form, the CDR3 reads TGTGCCAGCAGTCCAGCGACAGGGAAGGACGAGCAGTACTTC.

This chain connects TRBV5-4 to TRBJ2-1, with 8 bases fitting TRBD2. The CDR3 is made up of 15 amino acids. Germline values: CDR1 SGHNT, CDR2 YYREEE (reference sequence). V gave up 2 bases and J gave up 3 bases; unmatched junction bases: 4. CDR3: CASSFPGGGYNEQFF. The DNA of the CDR3 is TGTGCCAGCAGCTTCCCGGGAGGGGGCTACAATGAGCAGTTCTTC.